Presented here are 12 T cell receptor beta chains from one specimen sequenced in a study of blood T cell repertoires in COVID-19. The assay was immunoSEQ multiplex PCR, and TCRdb's table has in-frame clones only and misses some. The sample comprises some 40,000 clones, approximately 86% of which are singletons, and more than 4.5% rests with the top ten. The sequenced sample consisted of peripheral blood. The receptors here all came from a man aged 35 to 55 with active COVID-19.

V usage is TRBV7-9 and J usage is TRBJ1-2; weak D call: TRBD1 (5 bases). Germline assignment: CDR1 SEHNR and CDR2 FQNEAQ (reference sequence). With 1 base removed from V and 0 bases from J, the gap between germline ends came to 9 bases. This CDR3 has 15 amino acids. The CDR3 sequence: CASSLGVGANYGYTF. The CDR3 DNA is TGTGCCAGCAGCTTAGGTGTAGGGGCTAACTATGGCTACACCTTC.

This chain uses TRBV7-9 with TRBJ2-5, with TRBD2 identical over 8 bases. The CDR3 length is 13 residues. Trimming removed 5 bases from V and 4 bases from J; junction bases left unmatched: 3. Germline assignment: CDR1 SEHNR and CDR2 FQNEAQ (reference sequence). CDR3 sequence: CASSRGGPETQYF. In DNA, the CDR3 is TGTGCCAGCAGCCGGGGGGGGCCAGAGACCCAGTACTTC.

The chain recombines TRBV27 with TRBJ2-2; 8 bases fit TRBD2. Per germline, CDR1 MNHEY and CDR2 SMNVEV (reference sequence). V shed 1 base, J shed 6 bases, and the junction held 4 bases outside the gene matches. The CDR3 has 15 residues. DNA of the CDR3: TGTGCCAGCAGTTTATGGCGGGAGGAACCCGGGGAGCTGTTTTTT. Translation: CASSLWREEPGELFF.

V and J are TRBV28 and TRBJ2-7, with 10 positions matching TRBD1. This CDR3 is 16 amino acids long. Germline CDR1 and CDR2: MDHEN and SYDVKM. With 3 bases clipped from V and 2 bases from J, the junction kept 7 bases outside the gene matches. CDR3 coding DNA: TGTGCCAGCAGTTTCGGCGGGACAGGGGTAGCCTACGAGCAGTACTTC. Its translation: CASSFGGTGVAYEQYF.

The rearrangement uses TRBV7-6 and TRBJ2-1, with a weak D call TRBD2 (5 bases). CDR1 SGHVS and CDR2 FNYEAQ come from the germline V gene. Trimming pared 5 bases from V and 8 bases from J, leaving 10 bases between. The CDR3 contains 12 residues. CDR3 DNA: TGTGCCAGCAGCCTCATGAGGGATGAGCAGTTCTTC. Protein product: CASSLMRDEQFF.

This clone came up once. V is TRBV4-1 and J is TRBJ2-5, with 12 bases that match TRBD1. Trimming took 0 bases from V and 5 from J; bases not matched to a gene: 7. This CDR3 region has 17 residues. Germline assignment: CDR1 MGHRA and CDR2 YSYEKL. The chain's CDR3 is CASSQEPGQGAMETQYF. CDR3 DNA: TGCGCCAGCAGCCAAGAACCGGGACAGGGGGCGATGGAGACCCAGTACTTC.

The rearrangement joins TRBV5-1 to TRBJ2-1; TRBD2 agrees at 11 bases. The CDR3 runs to 16 residues. The junction had 4 bases not matched to a gene; V was cut back by 1 base and J by 4 bases. CDR1 SGHRS and CDR2 YFSETQ come from the germline V gene. CDR3 residues: CASSLTSGSGYNEQFF. The DNA for the CDR3 is TGCGCCAGCAGCTTGACTAGCGGGAGTGGTTACAATGAGCAGTTCTTC.

V gene TRBV29-1 combines with J gene TRBJ2-7; 7 nucleotides match TRBD1. The ends lost 7 bases at V and 3 bases at J; junction bases unmatched: 9. Germline V gives CDR1 SQVTM, CDR2 ANQGSEA. The length of the CDR3 is 13 residues. The CDR3 spells CSAVDRTYYEQYF. CDR3 sequence (DNA): TGCAGCGCCGTGGACAGGACCTACTACGAGCAGTACTTC.

This clone has only one observation. The rearrangement links TRBV6-5 to TRBJ2-7, with 12 bases identical to TRBD2. This CDR3 spans 14 amino acids. CDR1 is MNHEY, CDR2 SVGAGI, per germline. The trim removed 7 bases at V and 4 bases at J, leaving 5 bases unmatched. This CDR3 is CASTRLAGEYEQYF. CDR3 DNA: TGTGCCAGCACCAGACTAGCGGGAGAATACGAGCAGTACTTC.

The V call is TRBV7-2, the J call TRBJ2-1, with D possibly matching TRBD1 (5 bases). CDR1 and CDR2 (germline): SGHTA, FQGNSA. V lost 2 bases and J 5 bases, leaving 13 bases between the germline ends. The CDR3 covers 15 residues. Here the CDR3 DNA reads TGTGCCAGCAGCTTACCATCAGGGCTCGACAATGAGCAGTTCTTC. Translating gives CASSLPSGLDNEQFF. Combining the CDR3 with reference TRBV7-2 and TRBJ2-1 gives the whole variable domain GAGVSQSPSNKVTEKGKDVELRCDPISGHTALYWYRQSLGQGLEFLIYFQGNSAPDKSGLPSDRFSAERTGGSVSTLTIQRTQQEDSAVYLCASSLPSGLDNEQFFGPGTRLTVL.

This clone appeared once. J is TRBJ1-4 and V is TRBV28; 7 bases fit TRBD1. Trimming took 2 bases from V and 6 from J; bases not matched to a gene: 9. In germline, CDR1 is MDHEN, CDR2 SYDVKM. The CDR3 contains 16 residues. CDR3 coding DNA: TGTGCCAGCAGTTTAGAGGGGGGACAGACGGATGAAAAACTGTTTTTT. Translation: CASSLEGGQTDEKLFF.

This sequence joins TRBV12-5 and TRBJ1-4, with 9 bases that match TRBD1. Germline loops: CDR1 LGHNT, CDR2 FRNRAP. The CDR3 runs 22 residues. V gave up 2 bases and J gave up 2 bases; unmatched junction bases: 21. CDR3 sequence reads: CASGLTLLFIQGAADTNEKLFF. The DNA of the CDR3 is TGTGCTAGTGGTTTGACCCTACTCTTCATACAGGGGGCGGCTGACACTAATGAAAAACTGTTTTTT.